This TCR beta chain emerged from a study of PD-L1 blockade in urothelial cancer (TCRdb year 2017). Concerning the study at large: Every patient began therapy in about 2014 and was given atezolizumab 1,200 mg intravenously every 3 weeks. Twenty-five of 29 patients were identified as males with urothelial cancer of bladder origin, and a prior smoking history was reported by 18 of 29 patients. In the same patients, whole exome sequencing and RNA sequencing of pretreatment tumors were performed in addition to TCR sequencing. Durable clinical benefit was achieved by nine patients but not by the remaining 20. An ECOG performance status of 0 or 1 was recorded for the patients, and 0 to 3 prior chemotherapy regimens had been received by the patients. A median of roughly 140,000 T cells and 83,000 or so unique TCRs was obtained from blood samples, and a median clonality of around 0.072 was observed. Blood samples were analyzed at two time points: 3 weeks after treatment start (second dose) and 6 weeks after treatment start. Durable clinical benefit was defined as progression-free survival longer than 6 months, and TCR features were also tested against progression-free and overall survival. Pretreatment tumor samples, along with matched peripheral blood serially collected before and after atezolizumab treatment, were subjected to TCR sequencing. Pretreatment blood TCR-seq was available for under 35 patients, at least one posttreatment blood collection was obtained for approximately 25 patients, and tumor TCR-seq was available for approximately 25 patients. Somatic, immune and clinical correlates of response to PD-L1 blockade with atezolizumab in urothelial cancer were the focus of an exploratory multi-omic analysis. The paper's findings and limits, for the study overall: Patients with durable benefit showed greater expansion of tumor-associated TCR clones in peripheral blood 3 weeks after starting treatment (n ≈ 23, p = 0.022). Improved progression-free and overall survival was found to be associated with pretreatment peripheral blood TCR clonality below the median. Small sample size (n ≈ 28) and many exploratory analyses mean the results are intended to be hypothesis-generating.

In light of the paper, this sample's time point label describes: pretreatment peripheral blood. The cohort included 29 patients with locally advanced or metastatic urothelial carcinoma who were treated at Memorial Sloan Kettering on a trial protocol. Peripheral blood mononuclear cells were collected pretreatment and during treatment, at between 1 and 8 total time points per patient. The Qiagen DNeasy Blood extraction kit was used to purify genomic DNA from total PBMCs and from tumor samples. PBMCs were collected pretreatment and during treatment, and were isolated and stored as previously described. As regards this clone: Which antigen it targets is not known. It has no much larger one-base neighbor in the sample; base qualities were not kept.

From the cysteine up to the phenylalanine, the CDR3 has a length of 16 residues. Only CDR3 DNA remains: 48 bases, in frame from the first base. CDR1 and CDR2 were assigned from the germline V gene as MGHRA and YSYEKL. V ends up 3 bases short and J 4 bases short, with an unmatched junction base count of 8. Synthetic TCR analog templates were spiked into each PCR so that absolute template abundance could be estimated from read counts. TCRbeta CDR3 regions were amplified from genomic DNA with bias-controlled V and J gene primers using the immunoSEQ assay. Rearranged TCRbeta segments were sequenced at approximately 20X coverage. Per the source publication's procedure: Clustering was used to correct sequencing errors, and CDR3s were annotated against IMGT to assign V, D and J genes. Downstream analyses used only productive TCRbeta rearrangements and left out out-of-frame or stop-codon sequences. To compute clonality, Shannon entropy was normalized by the log of the number of unique productive sequences and then subtracted from one. Fisher's exact test with Benjamini-Hochberg correction, using a cutoff of adjusted p below 0.01, was how clones that differed between time points or between blood and tumor were identified. Entries here come from immuneACCESS through TCRdb and include only in-frame sequences with V and J called. Some clones fail to appear in such tables; in the studies checked, an unresolved V gene covers under half of the shortfall, and the cause of the remainder is unknown. The DNA gave D and trimming, while V, J and clone size come from that table. Within this sample are 84,000 or so clones, with more than 75% of them counted one time only. Approximately 15% of the sample is held by the ten biggest clonotypes.

The rearrangement joined TRBV4-1 to TRBJ2-1, with 8 bases aligning to TRBD1. The source was PBMCs, collected around atezolizumab (anti-PD-L1) treatment. The TCR sequence derives from a man between 60 and 75 years old with urothelial cancer. The CDR3 reads CASSQERTGIYNEQFF. The DNA reads TGCGCCAGCAGCCAGGAGCGGACAGGGATATACAATGAGCAGTTCTTC.